Here is one T cell receptor (beta chain) with its context. What it recognizes is unknown. This entry comes from a study of early T cells in non-severe SARS-CoV-2 infection. General study results and limits: VDJdb matching skewed toward anti-spike CD8 responses, missing private and CD4 specificities.

The CDR3 totals 11 residues. Looked up from germline, CDR1 is DFQATT and CDR2 is SNEGSKA (reference sequence). The TCR library protocol attached unique molecular identifiers to the individual cDNA molecules. TCRdb independently ran MiXCR on the 5' RACE reads; one entry per CDR3 protein. This sample has around 55,000 distinct CDR3 sequences, with 15% found just once. The TCR sequence derives from an adult who was a healthcare worker with PCR-confirmed SARS-CoV-2 infection or an uninfected control (not recorded which). The genes are TRBV20-1 and TRBJ2-7, with D hard to call. The starting material was whole blood, obtained at baseline. The CDR3 DNA reads as TGCACCCCAGGATCGGGCCACGAGCAGTACTTC. The encoded protein is CTPGSGHEQYF.